The 24 T cell receptor beta chains listed next were all sequenced from one sample in a study of beta chain features in type 1 diabetes. Study results and limitations: Type 1 diabetes patients had moderately but significantly shorter TCRB CDR3s in all four CD4+ subsets.

No antigen has been assigned to these receptors. Reverse transcription of all isolated RNA meant that expressed TCRB transcripts were sequenced. Assay: immunoSEQ multiplex PCR; the TCRdb copy retains only in-frame clones and omits some. The sample shows tens of thousands of clones, 45% to 50% of them seen only once. Specimen: central memory CD4+ T cells from blood. The receptors shown here come from a man aged 30 to 45 with type 1 diabetes.

This clone was found a few times. The chain has TRBV18 and TRBJ1-1; weak D call: TRBD1 (6 bases). Per germline, CDR1 KGHSH and CDR2 LQKENI. This CDR3 is built from 12 residues. V lost 3 bases and J 7 bases, leaving 9 bases between the germline ends. The CDR3 region is CASSPGHDEAFF. Written as DNA, the CDR3 is TGTGCCAGCTCACCGGGACACGATGAAGCTTTCTTT.

The V and J genes are TRBV30 and TRBJ2-3; 11 bases agree with TRBD2. The CDR3 has 15 amino acids. Germline CDR1 is GTSNPN and CDR2 is SVGIG (reference sequence). The ends lost 3 bases at V and 0 bases at J; junction bases unmatched: 2. CDR3 DNA: TGTGCCTGGAGGGGACTAGCGGCTAGCACAGATACGCAGTATTTT. Encoded protein: CAWRGLAASTDTQYF.

The CDR3 here is CAWSVGLARGDDTQYF. The CDR3 DNA reads as TGTGCCTGGAGTGTAGGACTAGCGAGAGGTGATGATACGCAGTATTTT. This chain joins TRBV30 and TRBJ2-3, with TRBD2 identical over 9 bases. The germline gives CDR1 GTSNPN, CDR2 SVGIG (reference sequence). This CDR3 comprises 16 residues. The J segment lost 6 bases and the V segment lost 0 bases, leaving 10 bases of the junction unmatched.

Only one count was recorded for this clone. The chain recombines TRBV2 with TRBJ2-5, with D perhaps matching TRBD1 (5 bases). V dropped 2 bases and J dropped 7 bases, with 14 bases sitting between them. The CDR3 covers 14 residues. The germline V gene has CDR1 SNHLY and CDR2 FYNNEI. The CDR3 protein is CASSESVQGGTQYF. For the CDR3, the DNA is TGTGCCAGCAGTGAATCGGTGCAGGGTGGGACCCAGTACTTC.

This clone was observed once. The chain employs TRBV6-5 and TRBJ1-5; 7 bases fit TRBD1. Trimming cost V 4 bases and J 3 bases; bases outside gene matches: 9. Germline values: CDR1 MNHEY, CDR2 SVGAGI. This CDR3 is 16 amino acids long. CDR3 protein: CASSSQGSGNNQPQHF. CDR3 DNA: TGTGCCAGCAGTTCACAGGGGTCGGGGAACAATCAGCCCCAGCATTTT.

The genes are TRBV7-2 and TRBJ2-7; 7 nucleotides match TRBD2. The V gene's germline CDR1 is SGHTA and CDR2 FQGNSA. After removal of 2 bases from V and 3 bases from J, the junction contained 7 bases not matched to a gene. This CDR3 is 15 amino acids long. The CDR3 spells CASSLWSAGSYEQYF. The CDR3 coding sequence is TGTGCCAGCAGCTTATGGTCAGCGGGGAGCTACGAGCAGTACTTC. Looking up the rest from reference TRBV7-2 and TRBJ2-7 gives the full variable domain: GAGVSQSPSNKVTEKGKDVELRCDPISGHTALYWYRQSLGQGLEFLIYFQGNSAPDKSGLPSDRFSAERTGGSVSTLTIQRTQQEDSAVYLCASSLWSAGSYEQYFGPGTRLTVT.

This chain uses TRBV5-4 with TRBJ1-2, with a weak D call TRBD1 (5 bases). The CDR3 sequence is 14 residues long. CDR1 is SGHNT, CDR2 YYREEE, per germline (reference sequence). Trimming pared 4 bases from V and 4 bases from J, leaving 14 bases between. The CDR3 spells CASSPGGGVYGYTF. For the CDR3, the DNA is TGTGCCAGCAGCCCCGGGGGGGGAGTCTATGGCTACACCTTC.

J is TRBJ1-1 and V is TRBV14, with 10 positions matching TRBD1. Losses at the gene ends were 4 bases for V and 3 bases for J; bases not matched to a gene: 17. The CDR3 extends over 19 amino acids. CDR1 SGHDN and CDR2 FVKESK come from the germline V gene. This chain's CDR3 is CASSRYTGTGVSDYTEAFF. Written as DNA, the CDR3 is TGTGCCAGCAGCCGCTACACCGGGACAGGGGTTAGTGATTACACTGAAGCTTTCTTT.

The table lists this clone with a count of one. The genes are TRBV10-3 and TRBJ1-2, with 8 positions matching TRBD1. This CDR3 is built from 14 residues. Germline V gives CDR1 ENHRY, CDR2 SYGVKD. After removal of 5 bases from V and 3 bases from J, the junction contained 5 bases not matched to a gene. This CDR3 is CAISRKQGDYGYTF. The CDR3, as DNA: TGTGCCATCAGTCGAAAACAGGGGGACTATGGCTACACCTTC.

J is TRBJ1-1 and V is TRBV2; 10 bases are shared with TRBD1. With 10 bases clipped from V and 0 bases from J, the junction kept 5 bases outside the gene matches. Germline V gene lookup returns CDR1 SNHLY and CDR2 FYNNEI. The CDR3 contains 14 residues. CDR3 coding DNA: TGTGCCACCGGGACAGGGGCCGTGAACACTGAAGCTTTCTTT. The encoded protein is CATGTGAVNTEAFF.

The V gene is TRBV28, the J gene TRBJ1-1; 7 nucleotides align to TRBD1. This CDR3 has 11 residues. The V gene's germline CDR1 is MDHEN and CDR2 SYDVKM. V trimming: 8 bases; J trimming: 5 bases; junction bases outside the gene matches: 2. The CDR3 DNA sequence: TGTGCCAGCCCCAGGGGGACTGAAGCTTTCTTT. Its translation: CASPRGTEAFF.

The genes are TRBV6-6 and TRBJ1-1; D gene unclear. Looked up from germline, CDR1 is MNHNY and CDR2 is SVGAGI (reference sequence). Trimming removed 5 bases from V and 3 bases from J, with 13 bases in between. The CDR3 contains 14 residues. CDR3 amino acids: CASSPRMRDTEAFF. The CDR3 DNA reads as TGTGCCAGCAGTCCGCGGATGAGGGACACTGAAGCTTTCTTT.

This clone was recorded a few times. J is TRBJ2-2 and V is TRBV5-4; TRBD1 agrees at 9 bases. Trimming took 5 bases from V and 6 from J; bases not matched to a gene: 14. This CDR3 has 17 amino acids. The germline V gene encodes CDR1 SGHNT and CDR2 YYREEE (reference sequence). The CDR3 region is CASRENAWTGAPGELFF. Here the CDR3 DNA reads TGTGCCAGCAGAGAGAATGCTTGGACAGGGGCCCCCGGGGAGCTGTTTTTT.

V usage is TRBV2 and J usage is TRBJ2-5; D is uncertain. The length of the CDR3 is 13 residues. Trimming shortened V by 6 bases and J by 1 base, and 9 bases separated the two germline ends. Germline CDR1 SNHLY, CDR2 FYNNEI. The CDR3 protein is CASRAGFQETQYF. The CDR3 DNA follows: TGTGCCAGCAGAGCAGGTTTCCAAGAGACCCAGTACTTC.

The chain combines TRBV6-1 with TRBJ2-4; tentative D call: TRBD2 (6 bases). The CDR3 length is 17 residues. Trimming pared 3 bases from V and 9 bases from J, leaving 24 bases between. In germline, CDR1 is MNHNS, CDR2 SASEGT. CDR3 loop: CASSDERAGPRRGIQYF. CDR3 coding DNA: TGTGCCAGCAGTGACGAAAGAGCAGGGCCCCGGCGGGGCATTCAGTACTTC.

The V and J genes are TRBV30 and TRBJ2-1; D is perhaps TRBD1 (5 bases). Germline V gives CDR1 GTSNPN, CDR2 SVGIG (reference sequence). The CDR3 is 12 residues long. The germline V and J ends were trimmed by 5 bases and 8 bases, with 13 bases remaining between them. The CDR3 sequence: CAWSFQGYEQFF. Written as DNA, the CDR3 is TGTGCCTGGTCATTTCAGGGCTATGAGCAGTTCTTC.

The chain links TRBV5-1 to TRBJ2-2, with 11 bases aligning to TRBD2. V was clipped by 1 base and J by 1 base; unmatched bases: 0. The CDR3 is made up of 16 amino acids. CDR1 is SGHRS and CDR2 is YFSETQ in the germline V gene. CDR3 nucleotides: TGCGCCAGCAGCTTGCTAGCGGGGGGGAACACCGGGGAGCTGTTTTTT. Its protein is CASSLLAGGNTGELFF. The full variable domain, in which reference TRBV5-1 and TRBJ2-2 provide the parts outside the CDR3, is KAGVTQTPRYLIKTRGQQVTLSCSPISGHRSVSWYQQTPGQGLQFLFEYFSETQRNKGNFPGRFSGRQFSNSRSEMNVSTLELGDSALYLCASSLLAGGNTGELFFGEGSRLTVL.

The chain combines TRBV6-1 with TRBJ1-1, with a possible D match to TRBD1 (6 bases). There are 11 residues in the CDR3. The germline gives CDR1 MNHNS, CDR2 SASEGT. V was cut by 11 bases and J by 3 bases, with 10 bases left in between. DNA of the CDR3: TGTGCCCTACAGGGATACACTGAAGCTTTCTTT. Protein product: CALQGYTEAFF.

The V call is TRBV7-9, the J call TRBJ2-7, with D perhaps TRBD1 (6 bases). The CDR3 runs to 14 residues. Trimming cost V 5 bases and J 1 base, with 12 bases left between them. Germline CDR1 and CDR2: SEHNR and FQNEAQ (reference sequence). The CDR3 DNA reads TGTGCCAGCAGCACCCGGGACAAGTCCTACGAGCAGTACTTC. This codes for CASSTRDKSYEQYF.

The table lists this clone with a count of one. The rearrangement links TRBV19 to TRBJ2-7; D unresolved. The CDR3 runs to 14 residues. V dropped 3 bases and J dropped 5 bases, with 14 bases sitting between them. Germline V CDR1 and CDR2: LNHDA, SQIVND (reference sequence). The CDR3 reads CASSINLESNEQYF. Here the CDR3 DNA reads TGTGCCAGTAGTATTAATCTAGAATCCAACGAGCAGTACTTC. The variable domain in full, with the rest retrieved from reference TRBV19 and TRBJ2-7, is DGGITQSPKYLFRKEGQNVTLSCEQNLNHDAMYWYRQDPGQGLRLIYYSQIVNDFQKGDIAEGYSVSREKKESFPLTVTSAQKNPTAFYLCASSINLESNEQYFGPGTRLTVT.

This clone was seen a few times. The rearrangement joins TRBV19 to TRBJ2-7; 9 bases match TRBD1. The V and J ends lost 3 bases and 1 base, in that order; junction bases with no gene match: 4. Looked up from germline, CDR1 is LNHDA and CDR2 is SQIVND (reference sequence). The CDR3 spans 15 residues. The CDR3 DNA reads TGTGCCAGTAGTATCCAGGGACAGGGATCCTACGAGCAGTACTTC. The encoded protein is CASSIQGQGSYEQYF.

The J gene is TRBJ2-6, the V gene TRBV9; D possibly corresponds to TRBD1 (6 bases). The V gene's germline CDR1 is SGDLS and CDR2 YYNGEE. V gave up 0 bases and J gave up 1 base, with 11 bases separating them. The CDR3 is made up of 17 amino acids. As DNA, the CDR3 is TGTGCCAGCAGCGTAGCTGTCAGGGGATCTGGGGCCAACGTCCTGACTTTC. Residues: CASSVAVRGSGANVLTF.

V is TRBV7-9 and J is TRBJ1-2; 8 positions agree with TRBD1. Germline CDR1 reads SEHNR; CDR2 reads FQNEAQ (reference sequence). The CDR3 contains 14 residues. With 6 bases clipped from V and 4 bases from J, the junction kept 7 bases outside the gene matches. The CDR3 sequence is CASSPQGGLYGYTF. The CDR3 region has the DNA TGTGCCAGCAGTCCACAGGGGGGGCTCTATGGCTACACCTTC.

The CDR3 DNA is TGTGCCAGCAGCTTATTAGCGGGAGATACGCAGTATTTT. Translation gives CASSLLAGDTQYF. This chain joins TRBV7-2 and TRBJ2-3; the match to TRBD2 covers 7 bases. The CDR3 sequence is 13 residues long. V lost 2 bases and J lost 5; bases outside the gene matches: 1. Germline loops: CDR1 SGHTA, CDR2 FQGNSA.